These 24 T cell receptor beta chains were all obtained from the same sample, sequenced in a study of shared clonotypes between healthy human individuals. The data were produced by immunoSEQ multiplex PCR, yet TCRdb's version contains in-frame clones alone and is incomplete. The sample carries about 1.1 million clones, more than 75% recorded once. The sequenced sample was memory CD4+ T cells from PBMCs. Subset here: CD45RA-negative fraction. These receptors all stem from a man between 18 and 29 years old in good health. Some clones in this sample may be carry-over from other donors' samples.

The chain employs TRBV6-6 and TRBJ1-3; TRBD1 aligns across 7 bases. The V gene's germline CDR1 is MNHNY and CDR2 SVGAGI (reference sequence). This CDR3 is built from 14 residues. V lost 5 bases, J lost 6 bases, and 7 bases stayed unmatched. The CDR3, as DNA: TGTGCCAGCAGTCAGACAGGGAATGCAAACACCATATATTTT. Translation: CASSQTGNANTIYF.

Note on this clone: This CDR3 is also generated by other DNA sequences in the sample. DNA for the CDR3: TGCAGCGTTGACAGTGGGACCCAGTACTTC. This gives the protein CSVDSGTQYF. The gene calls are TRBV29-1 and TRBJ2-5; D call uncertain. CDR3 length: 10 amino acids. Germline CDR1 reads SQVTM; CDR2 reads ANQGSEA. The germline V and J ends were trimmed by 3 bases and 7 bases, with 6 bases remaining between them.

The rearrangement uses TRBV6-5 and TRBJ1-2; a weak D match, TRBD1 (6 bases). This CDR3 comprises 12 residues. CDR1 is MNHEY and CDR2 is SVGAGI in the germline V gene. The V gene lost 9 bases and the J gene lost 6 bases, with 14 bases spanning the gap. The CDR3 DNA sequence: TGTGCCAGTCGACAGGCCCAAAATGGCTACACCTTC. This codes for CASRQAQNGYTF.

The chain uses TRBV28 and TRBJ1-4; no firm D call. This CDR3 spans 12 amino acids. Trimming pared 2 bases from V and 12 bases from J, leaving 10 bases between. Germline V gene lookup returns CDR1 MDHEN and CDR2 SYDVKM. The CDR3 sequence: CASSLLMRELFF. As DNA, the CDR3 is TGTGCCAGCAGTTTACTTATGAGGGAACTGTTTTTT.

The rearrangement joins TRBV27 to TRBJ2-1, with TRBD2 matching 12 bases. This CDR3 comprises 17 residues. Losses at the gene ends were 6 bases for V and 4 bases for J; bases not matched to a gene: 10. The germline CDR1 and CDR2 sequences are MNHEY and SMNVEV (reference sequence). CDR3 in DNA: TGTGCCAGCAGGCCGAGACGACTAGCGGGAGCTTACAATGAGCAGTTCTTC. Its translation is CASRPRRLAGAYNEQFF.

This clone was observed once. The rearrangement uses TRBV19 and TRBJ2-3; D is unclear. The CDR3 has 15 residues. Germline CDR1 is LNHDA and CDR2 is SQIVND (reference sequence). V lost 1 base and J lost 0, with 8 bases in between. CDR3 in DNA: TGTGCCAGTAGTATAGGACACCATAGCACAGATACGCAGTATTTT. This sequence encodes CASSIGHHSTDTQYF.

The rearrangement uses TRBV25-1 and TRBJ1-5; D remains ambiguous. Germline loops: CDR1 MGHDK, CDR2 SYGVNS. The CDR3 sequence is 16 residues long. The V end lost 0 bases, the J end lost 7 bases, and 16 bases lay between the germline ends. The CDR3 sequence: CASSEYGSREGQPQHF. Here the CDR3 DNA reads TGTGCCAGCAGTGAATATGGGTCCCGCGAAGGGCAGCCCCAGCATTTT.

Worth noting for this clone: The same CDR3 is also encoded by other DNA sequences in this sample. The J gene is TRBJ2-7, the V gene TRBV18; 9 bases line up with TRBD1. The CDR3 length is 14 residues. V shed 3 bases and J 7 bases; nucleotides not matched to a gene: 7. Looked up from germline, CDR1 is KGHSH and CDR2 is LQKENI. The CDR3 reads CASSPTQGAREQYF. Here the CDR3 DNA reads TGTGCCAGCTCACCGACACAGGGGGCTCGGGAGCAGTACTTC.

With respect to this clone: The same CDR3 also results from other DNA sequences found in this sample. V usage is TRBV28 and J usage is TRBJ2-7; D is uncertain. The length of the CDR3 is 14 residues. Per the germline V gene, CDR1 is MDHEN and CDR2 is SYDVKM. Trimming shortened V by 5 bases and J by 0 bases, and 11 bases separated the two germline ends. The CDR3 here is CASSLSVSSYEQYF. The CDR3 DNA reads TGTGCCAGCAGTCTTTCGGTCAGCTCCTACGAGCAGTACTTC.

The rearrangement uses TRBV7-2 and TRBJ2-7, with D possibly TRBD2 on 6 matching bases. This CDR3 comprises 17 residues. Trimming cost V 1 base and J 2 bases, with 18 bases left between them. CDR1 SGHTA and CDR2 FQGNSA come from the germline V gene. The CDR3 sequence: CASSLGWTVAATYEQYF. The CDR3 coding sequence is TGTGCCAGCAGCTTAGGGTGGACGGTAGCGGCGACCTACGAGCAGTACTTC.

This clone was detected a few times. This chain joins TRBV18 and TRBJ2-2; 9 bases are shared with TRBD1. The CDR3 is made up of 16 amino acids. V lost 1 base, J lost 3 bases, and 3 bases stayed unmatched. Germline assignment: CDR1 KGHSH and CDR2 LQKENI. In DNA, the CDR3 is TGTGCCAGCTCACCACGGGGGACAGGGTACACCGGGGAGCTGTTTTTT. Residues: CASSPRGTGYTGELFF.

The chain joins TRBV7-2 to TRBJ1-4, with D possibly being TRBD1 (6 bases). There are 15 residues in the CDR3. V lost 5 bases to trimming and J lost 5 bases, with 15 bases between them. Germline-derived CDR1 and CDR2 are SGHTA and FQGNSA. The CDR3 nucleotides are TGTGCCAGCAGCACGCGGACAGCAGGGAATGAAAAACTGTTTTTT. Its protein product is CASSTRTAGNEKLFF.

This chain connects TRBV4-2 to TRBJ2-7, with TRBD1 as a possible D gene (6 bases). The CDR3 has 19 amino acids. Per the germline V gene, CDR1 is LGHNA and CDR2 is YNFKEQ. Trimming removed 1 base from V and 5 bases from J, with 27 bases in between. The CDR3 spells CASSQGMRGLVVGTHEQYF. The CDR3 nucleotides read TGTGCCAGCAGCCAAGGTATGAGGGGGTTAGTCGTTGGTACTCACGAGCAGTACTTC.

The rearrangement joins TRBV29-1 to TRBJ1-1, with D maybe TRBD1 (5 bases). Germline loops: CDR1 SQVTM, CDR2 ANQGSEA. This CDR3 has 12 amino acids. V gave up 4 bases and J gave up 2 bases, with 8 bases separating them. In DNA, the CDR3 is TGCAGCGTTGGGGGCGCTAACACTGAAGCTTTCTTT. Its translation is CSVGGANTEAFF.

The sample holds one count of this clone. The genes are TRBV5-1 and TRBJ1-2, with D possibly being TRBD1 (5 bases). Germline V CDR1 and CDR2: SGHRS, YFSETQ. Trimming cost V 0 bases and J 7 bases, with 10 bases left between them. The CDR3 sequence is 13 residues long. The CDR3 sequence: CASSLAGRAGYTF. The CDR3 DNA follows: TGCGCCAGCAGCTTGGCAGGGCGGGCTGGCTACACCTTC.

This clone is a singleton in its sample. Other nucleotide sequences from this sample produce the same CDR3. J is TRBJ2-7 and V is TRBV5-1, with a tentative D call TRBD2 (6 bases). This CDR3 contains 12 residues. V was trimmed by 0 bases and J by 7 bases, leaving 8 bases between them. Germline CDR1 is SGHRS and CDR2 is YFSETQ. The CDR3 DNA reads as TGCGCCAGCAGCTTGGTCGGGGGAGAGCAGTACTTC. Translating it yields CASSLVGGEQYF.

The V call is TRBV5-3, the J call TRBJ2-2; D is unresolved. TRBV5-3 carries the ORF label, with uncertain function. CDR3 size: 19 residues. V dropped 1 base and J dropped 2 bases, with 21 bases sitting between them. CDR3 residues: CARSLKPSGVPNNTGELFF. The CDR3 DNA sequence: TGTGCCAGAAGCTTGAAACCTAGTGGGGTTCCTAATAACACCGGGGAGCTGTTTTTT.

Concerning this clone: A read error is likely here: a far larger clone is one base away. The sample carries other DNA sequences with the same CDR3. The chain links TRBV6-5 to TRBJ2-3; D unclear. Germline CDR1 MNHEY, CDR2 SVGAGI. The CDR3 is 14 residues long. V lost 0 bases and J lost 3, with 7 bases in between. As DNA, the CDR3 is TGTGCCAGCAGTTACTCGTTCAGTACAGATACGCAGTATTTT. Translated: CASSYSFSTDTQYF.

In DNA form, the CDR3 reads TGTGCCATCAGTGAGCAGGCGACAGGGTCGAACACTGAAGCTTTCTTT. This translates into CAISEQATGSNTEAFF. The chain recombines TRBV10-3 with TRBJ1-1, with 7 bases fitting TRBD1. The trim removed 2 bases at V and 1 base at J, leaving 7 bases unmatched. Germline V gene data show CDR1 as ENHRY and CDR2 as SYGVKD. The CDR3 length is 16 residues.

This chain uses TRBV19 with TRBJ1-2, with D maybe TRBD1 (6 bases). CDR3 size: 11 residues. V gave up 4 bases and J gave up 13 bases, with 13 bases separating them. Germline V lookup: CDR1 LNHDA, CDR2 SQIVND (reference sequence). The CDR3 DNA is TGTGCCAGTAGTAACCGACAGGCGGCCACCTTC. Its translation: CASSNRQAATF. Complete variable domain (other parts from reference TRBV19 and TRBJ1-2): DGGITQSPKYLFRKEGQNVTLSCEQNLNHDAMYWYRQDPGQGLRLIYYSQIVNDFQKGDIAEGYSVSREKKESFPLTVTSAQKNPTAFYLCASSNRQAATFGSGTRLTVV.

Notes on this clone: Within the sample, other DNA sequences also encode this same CDR3. The gene calls are TRBV5-1 and TRBJ2-5; 12 bases are a match to TRBD2. The CDR3 is made up of 15 amino acids. V shed 4 bases and J 3 bases; nucleotides not matched to a gene: 4. CDR1 and CDR2 (germline): SGHRS, YFSETQ. CDR3 protein: CASSRWTSGKETQYF. The CDR3 nucleotides read TGCGCCAGCAGCCGGTGGACTAGCGGGAAAGAGACCCAGTACTTC.

There are a few counts of this clone. This chain connects TRBV5-1 to TRBJ1-1, with D hard to call. Trimming removed 0 bases from V and 1 base from J, with 10 bases in between. The CDR3 contains 15 residues. CDR1 and CDR2 (germline): SGHRS, YFSETQ. The CDR3 coding sequence is TGCGCCAGCAGCTTGGACGGTCGGGGGAACACTGAAGCTTTCTTT. It encodes CASSLDGRGNTEAFF.

This clone was counted once. The chain recombines TRBV6-5 with TRBJ2-2; TRBD2 matches 8 bases. Looked up from germline, CDR1 is MNHEY and CDR2 is SVGAGI. CDR3 size: 15 residues. Unmatched junction bases numbered 7, after V lost 7 bases and J lost 3 bases. The DNA of the CDR3 is TGTGCCAGCACCCGGGGGGGTCGTCACACCGGGGAGCTGTTTTTT. Protein product: CASTRGGRHTGELFF.

The V call is TRBV2, the J call TRBJ2-7; TRBD1 or TRBD2 may be the D gene (5 bases each). Germline CDR1 SNHLY, CDR2 FYNNEI. The CDR3 contains 12 residues. V lost 8 bases to trimming and J lost 2 bases, with 10 bases between them. In nucleotides, the CDR3 is TGTGCCAGCGGGGACGGCACCTACGAGCAGTACTTC. Its protein is CASGDGTYEQYF.